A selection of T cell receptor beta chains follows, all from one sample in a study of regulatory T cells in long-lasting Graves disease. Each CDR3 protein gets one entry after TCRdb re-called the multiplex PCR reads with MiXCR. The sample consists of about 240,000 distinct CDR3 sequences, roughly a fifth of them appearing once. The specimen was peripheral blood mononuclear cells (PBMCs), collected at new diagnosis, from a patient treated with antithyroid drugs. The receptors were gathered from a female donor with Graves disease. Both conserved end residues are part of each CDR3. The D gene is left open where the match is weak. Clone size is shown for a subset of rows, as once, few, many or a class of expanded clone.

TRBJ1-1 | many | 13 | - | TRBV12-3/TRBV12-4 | CASTDALGFEAFF | TGTGCCAGCACCGATGCTCTCGGTTTCGAGGCTTTCTTT
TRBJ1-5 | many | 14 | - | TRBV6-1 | CASRDFNSNQPQHF | TGTGCCAGCCGGGACTTCAATAGCAATCAGCCCCAGCATTTT
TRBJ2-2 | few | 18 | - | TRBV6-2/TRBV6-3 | CASSFRGGRGLDTGELFF | TGTGCCAGCAGTTTCCGAGGCGGGCGGGGGCTTGACACCGGGGAGCTGTTTTTT
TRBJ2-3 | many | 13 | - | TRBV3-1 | CASSQASTDTQYF | TGTGCCAGCAGCCAAGCCAGCACAGATACGCAGTATTTT
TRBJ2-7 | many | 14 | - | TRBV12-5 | CASGDHLSSYEQYF | TGTGCTAGTGGAGACCACTTGAGCTCCTACGAGCAGTACTTC
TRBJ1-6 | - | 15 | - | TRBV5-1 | CASRPPGSGNSPLHF | TGCGCCAGCAGACCCCCGGGGTCGGGCAATTCACCCCTCCACTTT
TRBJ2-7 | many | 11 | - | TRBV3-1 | CASSYRDYQYF | TGTGCCAGCAGCTACCGGGATTACCAGTACTTC
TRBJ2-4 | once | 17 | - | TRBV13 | CASSLGGERLAKNIQYF | TGTGCCAGCAGCTTAGGTGGCGAGAGGTTAGCCAAAAACATTCAGTACTTC
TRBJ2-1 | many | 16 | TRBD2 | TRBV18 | CASSPGGTSGRNEQFF | TGTGCCAGCTCACCAGGCGGGACTAGCGGGAGGAATGAGCAGTTCTTC
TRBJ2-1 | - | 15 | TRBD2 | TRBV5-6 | CASSYLAGGPGVGFF | TGTGCCAGCAGCTATCTAGCGGGAGGGCCCGGTGTTGGGTTCTTC
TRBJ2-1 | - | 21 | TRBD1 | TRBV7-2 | CASSQDHGGQAKYSSYNEQFF | TGCGCCAGCAGCCAAGATCACGGTGGACAGGCCAAATATAGCTCCTACAATGAGCAGTTCTTC
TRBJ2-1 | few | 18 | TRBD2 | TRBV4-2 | CASSQVIQRGSSYNEQFF | TGTGCCAGCAGCCAAGTGATCCAGCGGGGGAGCTCCTACAATGAGCAGTTCTTC
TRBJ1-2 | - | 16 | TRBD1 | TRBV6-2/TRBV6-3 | CASSDPKTGGHYGYTF | TGTGCCAGCAGCGACCCGAAGACAGGGGGCCACTATGGCTACACCTTC
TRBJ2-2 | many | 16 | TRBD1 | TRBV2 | CASSRVRDRGSGELFF | TGTGCCAGCAGTAGAGTCCGGGACAGGGGGAGCGGGGAGCTGTTTTTT
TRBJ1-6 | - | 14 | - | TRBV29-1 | CSATSGTTNSPLHF | TGCAGCGCCACGTCCGGGACTACCAATTCACCCCTCCACTTT
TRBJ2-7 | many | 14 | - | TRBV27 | CASSLTISSYEQYF | TGTGCCAGCAGTTTAACAATCAGTTCCTACGAGCAGTACTTC
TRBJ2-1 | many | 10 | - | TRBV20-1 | CSAIANEQFF | TGCAGTGCTATTGCCAATGAGCAGTTCTTC
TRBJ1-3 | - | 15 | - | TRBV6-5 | CASSYGGATGNTIYF | TGTGCCAGCAGTTATGGGGGTGCCACTGGAAACACCATATATTTT
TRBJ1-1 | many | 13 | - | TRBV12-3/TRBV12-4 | CASSLTANTEAFF | TGTGCCAGCAGCCTGACAGCGAACACTGAAGCTTTCTTT
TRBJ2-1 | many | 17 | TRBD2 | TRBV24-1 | CATSDRGLAGAYNEQFF | TGTGCCACCAGTGACCGTGGACTAGCGGGAGCCTACAATGAGCAGTTCTTC
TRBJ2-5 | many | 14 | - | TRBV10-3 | CAISESTGQETQYF | TGTGCCATCAGTGAGTCAACAGGGCAAGAGACCCAGTACTTC
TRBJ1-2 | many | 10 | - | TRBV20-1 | CSATDYGYTF | TGCAGTGCTACTGACTATGGCTACACCTTC
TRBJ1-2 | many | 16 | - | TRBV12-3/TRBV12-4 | CASSPEGGWGDYGYTF | TGTGCCAGCAGCCCCGAGGGGGGATGGGGGGACTATGGCTACACCTTC
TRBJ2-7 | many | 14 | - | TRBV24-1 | CATSDPGTSYEQYF | TGTGCCACCAGTGACCCAGGGACGTCCTACGAGCAGTACTTC
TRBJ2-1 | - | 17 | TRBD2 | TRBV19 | CASSMTTAGEFRDEQFF | TGTGCCAGTAGTATGACCACAGCGGGAGAGTTTAGGGATGAGCAGTTCTTC
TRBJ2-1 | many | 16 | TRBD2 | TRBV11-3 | CASSVSGGRPYNEQFF | TGTGCCAGCAGCGTGAGCGGGGGGCGACCCTACAATGAGCAGTTCTTC
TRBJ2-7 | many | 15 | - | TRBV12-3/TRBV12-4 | CASSFLRPRLGEQYF | TGTGCCAGCAGTTTCCTACGGCCCCGCCTGGGCGAGCAGTACTTC
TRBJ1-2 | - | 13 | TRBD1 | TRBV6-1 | CASTPGQGKGYTF | TGTGCCTCGACCCCGGGACAGGGGAAAGGCTACACCTTC
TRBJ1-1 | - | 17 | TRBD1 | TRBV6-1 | CASRTLQRTGMNAEAFF | TGTGCCAGCAGAACTCTCCAGAGGACAGGGATGAACGCTGAAGCTTTCTTT
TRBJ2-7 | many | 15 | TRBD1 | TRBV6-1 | CASTSPRTGNHEQYF | TGTGCCAGCACCAGCCCCCGGACAGGGAACCACGAGCAGTACTTC
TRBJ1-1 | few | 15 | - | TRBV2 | CASSYVQWANTEAFF | TGTGCCAGCAGTTACGTTCAGTGGGCGAACACTGAAGCTTTCTTT
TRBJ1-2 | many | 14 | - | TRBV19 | CASSMNGQNYGYTF | TGTGCCAGTAGTATGAACGGACAGAACTATGGCTACACCTTC
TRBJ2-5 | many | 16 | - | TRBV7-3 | CASSLGAPQGGETQYF | TGTGCCAGCAGCTTAGGGGCCCCACAGGGTGGAGAGACCCAGTACTTC
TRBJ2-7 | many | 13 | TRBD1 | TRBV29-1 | CSVGGQGSYEQYF | TGCAGCGTTGGGGGACAGGGATCCTACGAGCAGTACTTC
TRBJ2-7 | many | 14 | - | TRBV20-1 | CSATTPTDRYEQYF | TGCAGTGCTACCACCCCAACCGACAGGTACGAGCAGTACTTC
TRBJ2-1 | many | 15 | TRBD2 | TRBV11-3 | CASSFGGSVSNEQFF | TGTGCCAGCAGCTTTGGCGGGAGTGTTAGCAATGAGCAGTTCTTC
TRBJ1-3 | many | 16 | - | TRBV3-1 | CASSQGPATSGNTIYF | TGTGCCAGCAGCCAAGGACCCGCCACTTCTGGAAACACCATATATTTT
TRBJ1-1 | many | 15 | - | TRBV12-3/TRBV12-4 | CASSPRGRGYTEAFF | TGTGCCAGCAGTCCCAGGGGCCGGGGGTACACTGAAGCTTTCTTT
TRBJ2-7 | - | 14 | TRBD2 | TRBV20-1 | CSANGLAGTYEQYF | TGCAGTGCTAACGGACTAGCGGGGACCTACGAGCAGTACTTC
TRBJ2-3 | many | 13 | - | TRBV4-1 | CASSPVSRDTQYF | TGCGCCAGCAGCCCCGTTAGCAGAGATACGCAGTATTTT
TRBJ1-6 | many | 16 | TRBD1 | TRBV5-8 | CASSPGQGLRNSPLHF | TGTGCCAGCAGCCCTGGACAGGGCCTTCGGAATTCACCCCTCCACTTT
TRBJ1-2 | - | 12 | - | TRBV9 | CASSVIGGGYTF | TGTGCCAGCAGCGTTATAGGGGGTGGCTACACCTTC
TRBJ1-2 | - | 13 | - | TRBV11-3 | CASSFEGVGGYTF | TGTGCCAGCAGCTTTGAAGGGGTTGGTGGCTACACCTTC
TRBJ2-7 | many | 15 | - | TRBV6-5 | CASSYRESTRYEQYF | TGTGCCAGCAGTTACAGGGAGTCCACCCGCTACGAGCAGTACTTC
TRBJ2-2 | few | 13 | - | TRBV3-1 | CASSREGYGELFF | TGTGCCAGCAGCCGAGAAGGTTACGGGGAGCTGTTTTTT
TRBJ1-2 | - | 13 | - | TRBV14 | CASSLGPNYGYTF | TGTGCCAGCAGCCTCGGGCCGAACTATGGCTACACCTTC
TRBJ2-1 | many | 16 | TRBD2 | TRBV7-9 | CASSHRTSGDYNEQFF | TGTGCCAGCAGCCACCGGACTAGCGGGGACTACAATGAGCAGTTCTTC
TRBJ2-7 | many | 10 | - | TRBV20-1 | CSASSGEQYF | TGCAGTGCTAGCTCAGGGGAGCAGTACTTC
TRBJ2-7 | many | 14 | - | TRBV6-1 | CASRQSAVLDHQYF | TGTGCCAGCAGGCAGTCGGCCGTCCTTGATCATCAGTACTTC